One sample yielded the 27 T cell receptor beta chains listed below, sequenced in a study of T cell repertoires in cytomegalovirus infection. From the reads, TCRdb called clonotypes with MiXCR, one entry per CDR3 protein. The sample shows under 150,000 distinct CDR3 sequences, roughly a quarter of them seen only once. No antigen is known for these receptors. The specimen was PBMCs, sequenced either directly or after in vitro stimulation (not recorded which). Receptors were obtained from a human donor in good health (CMV status not recorded). Some clones in this sample may be carry-over from other donors' samples.

This rearrangement joins TRBV7-2 to TRBJ2-1; 13 bases match TRBD2. This CDR3 spans 19 amino acids. After removal of 5 bases from V and 1 base from J, the junction contained 11 bases not matched to a gene. Per germline, CDR1 SGHTA and CDR2 FQGNSA. CDR3: CASSQLGLAGVNSYNEQFF. In DNA form, the CDR3 reads TGTGCCAGCAGCCAACTCGGACTAGCGGGAGTTAATTCCTACAATGAGCAGTTCTTC.

The chain links TRBV4-1 to TRBJ2-5; TRBD2 agrees at 7 bases. Trimming took 5 bases from V and 5 from J; bases not matched to a gene: 8. From germline, CDR1 is MGHRA and CDR2 YSYEKL. CDR3 length: 14 residues. CDR3 nucleotides: TGCGCCAGCAGCGGGGGGGGAGTGGAGGAGACCCAGTACTTC. This sequence encodes CASSGGGVEETQYF.

This clonotype came up many times. The rearrangement links TRBV10-3 to TRBJ2-1; possibly TRBD2 for D (5 bases). Germline V gene data show CDR1 as ENHRY and CDR2 as SYGVKD. Trimming took 6 bases from V and 5 from J, leaving 14 bases between them. The CDR3 totals 14 residues. For the CDR3, the DNA is TGTGCCATCAGGGGCACCGGGGAGAACAATGAGCAGTTCTTC. It codes for CAIRGTGENNEQFF.

This clonotype was detected a few times. The J gene is TRBJ2-1, the V gene TRBV4-1; 10 bases map to TRBD1. V shed 4 bases, J shed 6 bases, and the junction held 6 bases outside the gene matches. The CDR3 has 15 residues. Per germline, CDR1 MGHRA and CDR2 YSYEKL. The CDR3 protein is CASSPGQGRANEQFF. DNA for the CDR3: TGCGCCAGCAGCCCGGGACAGGGGAGGGCCAATGAGCAGTTCTTC.

Many counts were recorded for this clonotype. The CDR3 coding sequence is TGTGCCAGCAGCTTAGGGCAGGGCTCCTACAATGAGCAGTTCTTC. Its protein is CASSLGQGSYNEQFF. The J gene is TRBJ2-1, the V gene TRBV5-4; tentatively, D is TRBD1 (5 bases). Germline CDR1 reads SGHNT; CDR2 reads YYREEE (reference sequence). Trimming cost V 2 bases and J 0 bases, with 9 bases left between them. The CDR3 contains 15 residues.

The chain combines TRBV7-6 with TRBJ1-5; 12 bases are a match to TRBD1. This CDR3 comprises 15 residues. CDR1 and CDR2 from the germline V gene are SGHVS and FNYEAQ. The trim removed 4 bases at V and 6 bases at J, leaving 4 bases unmatched. CDR3 in amino acids: CASSSGQGAVQPQHF. For the CDR3, the DNA is TGTGCCAGCAGCTCGGGACAGGGGGCTGTTCAGCCCCAGCATTTT.

The sample holds a few counts of this clonotype. CDR3 region: CAISGLAGTEQYF. The DNA of the CDR3 is TGTGCCATCAGTGGGCTAGCGGGAACCGAGCAGTACTTC. The rearrangement links TRBV10-3 to TRBJ2-7, with 9 bases matching TRBD2. The germline gives CDR1 ENHRY, CDR2 SYGVKD. This CDR3 contains 13 residues. J lost 6 bases, V lost 4 bases, and 4 bases had no gene match.

The chain uses TRBV11-2 and TRBJ2-2; D perhaps matches TRBD1 (6 bases). This CDR3 has 16 residues. V lost 5 bases and J lost 4, with 17 bases in between. Per germline, CDR1 SGHAT and CDR2 FQNNGV. The CDR3 DNA sequence: TGTGCCAGCAGCACCGATTGGGGGCGCGTCACCGGGGAGCTGTTTTTT. Protein sequence: CASSTDWGRVTGELFF.

This clonotype was picked up a small number of times. The chain has TRBV2 and TRBJ1-5, with a tentative D call TRBD1 (5 bases). The V end lost 7 bases, the J end lost 6 bases, and 16 bases lay between the germline ends. The CDR3 consists of 14 residues. The V gene's germline CDR1 is SNHLY and CDR2 FYNNEI. The CDR3 reads CASKGREGFQPQHF. Here the CDR3 DNA reads TGTGCCAGCAAGGGGCGTGAAGGCTTTCAGCCCCAGCATTTT.

This clonotype was counted only a few times. The V gene is TRBV20-1, the J gene TRBJ2-2; 7 positions match TRBD2. In germline, CDR1 is DFQATT, CDR2 SNEGSKA (reference sequence). The CDR3 is 16 residues long. With 0 bases clipped from V and 6 bases from J, the junction kept 10 bases outside the gene matches. The CDR3 DNA follows: TGCAGTGCTAGAGACGCACTAGCGATTCACCCCGGGGAGCTGTTTTTT. Residues: CSARDALAIHPGELFF.

The genes are TRBV20-1 and TRBJ2-3; 9 nucleotides align to TRBD2. Germline V gives CDR1 DFQATT, CDR2 SNEGSKA (reference sequence). The length of the CDR3 is 15 residues. J was trimmed by 5 bases and V by 5 bases; bases with no gene match: 11. Here the CDR3 reads CSASRAAGGRDTQYF. CDR3 DNA: TGCAGTGCTTCCCGGGCGGCGGGAGGGCGAGATACGCAGTATTTT.

V usage is TRBV6-2 or TRBV6-3 and J usage is TRBJ2-1; 7 bases line up with TRBD1. The CDR3 has 14 residues. Germline V lookup: CDR1 MNHEY, CDR2 SVGEGT. The V segment lost 7 bases and the J segment 9 bases; nucleotides outside the gene matches: 12. The CDR3 region has the DNA TGTGCCAGCAACGAAGGGGGCGGTTTTGGTGAGCAGTTCTTC. It specifies CASNEGGGFGEQFF.

This clonotype was found a few times. The chain is built from TRBV4-1 and TRBJ1-5, with D possibly matching TRBD1 (5 bases). The CDR3 contains 15 residues. CDR1 MGHRA and CDR2 YSYEKL come from the germline V gene. Trimming removed 2 bases from V and 6 bases from J, with 14 bases in between. DNA for the CDR3: TGCGCCAGCAGCCAAAATGCGGGGCCAGGTCAGCCCCAGCATTTT. It is translated as CASSQNAGPGQPQHF.

This clonotype was found many times. This sequence joins TRBV7-2 and TRBJ2-7; D possibly corresponds to TRBD2 (6 bases). This CDR3 has 15 residues. The germline V gene encodes CDR1 SGHTA and CDR2 FQGNSA. Trimming pared 1 base from V and 0 bases from J, leaving 10 bases between. The DNA for the CDR3 is TGTGCCAGCAGCTTAGGCGCGGGGCCCTCCTACGAGCAGTACTTC. As protein: CASSLGAGPSYEQYF. The full variable domain, with the rest looked up from reference TRBV7-2 and TRBJ2-7, is GAGVSQSPSNKVTEKGKDVELRCDPISGHTALYWYRQSLGQGLEFLIYFQGNSAPDKSGLPSDRFSAERTGGSVSTLTIQRTQQEDSAVYLCASSLGAGPSYEQYFGPGTRLTVT.

This clonotype was counted between two and nine times. This chain joins TRBV5-1 and TRBJ2-2; D gene uncertain. V was pared by 4 bases and J by 5 bases, with 18 bases between. Germline V gives CDR1 SGHRS, CDR2 YFSETQ. The CDR3 consists of 16 residues. Here the CDR3 DNA reads TGCGCCAGCAGCGGGCCCGGCGACACGAGGACCGGGGAGCTGTTTTTT. This encodes CASSGPGDTRTGELFF.

At least ten counts were recorded for this clonotype. V gene TRBV7-2 combines with J gene TRBJ2-7, with D perhaps given as TRBD1 or TRBD2 (6 bases each). The CDR3 extends over 19 amino acids. The V end was cut by 1 base, the J end by 2 bases, with 24 bases between. Germline V gene data show CDR1 as SGHTA and CDR2 as FQGNSA. This CDR3 is CASSLDLPGASTPPYEQYV. The CDR3 DNA sequence: TGTGCCAGCAGCTTAGATCTTCCGGGGGCTAGCACCCCTCCCTACGAGCAGTACGTC.

The chain couples TRBV15 to TRBJ1-1, with D hard to call. The CDR3 runs 16 residues. CDR1 and CDR2 (germline): LNHNV, YYDKDF (reference sequence). Trimming cost V 0 bases and J 0 bases, with 11 bases left between them. The CDR3 DNA reads TGTGCCACCAGCAGAGATAGCCCAGCCATGAACACTGAAGCTTTCTTT. Encoded protein: CATSRDSPAMNTEAFF.

This chain uses TRBV4-1 with TRBJ2-3; D is undetermined. This CDR3 has 17 residues. V lost 0 bases to trimming and J lost 0 bases, with 13 bases between them. The germline gives CDR1 MGHRA, CDR2 YSYEKL. CDR3 bases: TGCGCCAGCAGCCAAGATTCATCAGCAGCTAGCACAGATACGCAGTATTTT. Protein product: CASSQDSSAASTDTQYF.

This clonotype was picked up many times. The chain is built from TRBV7-2 and TRBJ2-5, with D tentatively TRBD1 (5 bases). Per germline, CDR1 SGHTA and CDR2 FQGNSA. This CDR3 is 14 amino acids long. The V gene lost 1 base and the J gene lost 4 bases, with 10 bases spanning the gap. The CDR3 spells CASSLDRLRETQYF. In DNA, the CDR3 is TGTGCCAGCAGCTTAGACAGGCTGCGAGAGACCCAGTACTTC.

The V gene is TRBV19, the J gene TRBJ1-2; D remains unclear. This CDR3 has 14 amino acids. Trimming cost V 0 bases and J 4 bases, with 9 bases left between them. In germline, CDR1 is LNHDA, CDR2 SQIVND (reference sequence). CDR3 DNA sequence: TGTGCCAGTAGTATAGAGTCCGAGTTCTATGGCTACACCTTC. Residues: CASSIESEFYGYTF.

CDR3 sequence (DNA): TGTGCCAGCAGTTTTAGTCAGGGGGAAGGGGACACTGAAGCTTTCTTT. As protein: CASSFSQGEGDTEAFF. This chain joins TRBV12-3 or TRBV12-4 and TRBJ1-1; 7 bases agree with TRBD1. V was clipped by 3 bases and J by 3 bases; unmatched bases: 10. This CDR3 spans 16 amino acids.

Comments on this clonotype: One end of the junction is discordant with germline, which a read error may explain. The chain has TRBV5-6 and TRBJ2-2; TRBD1 matches 7 bases. Germline V lookup: CDR1 SGHDT, CDR2 YYEEEE. There are 15 residues in the CDR3. The CDR3 bases are TGTGCCAGCACCTTGGGGCGGACAGGAACCGGGGAGCTGTTTTTT. Encoded protein: CASTLGRTGTGELFF. Variable domain in full (rest from reference TRBV5-6 and TRBJ2-2): DAGVTQSPTHLIKTRGQQVTLRCSPKSGHDTVSWYQQALGQGPQFIFQYYEEEERQRGNFPDRFSGHQFPNYSSELNVNALLLGDSALYLCASTLGRTGTGELFFGEGSRLTVL.

V usage is TRBV27 and J usage is TRBJ1-6, with no clear D. Germline CDR1 is MNHEY and CDR2 is SMNVEV (reference sequence). Deletions cut 5 bases from V and 3 bases from J, with 11 bases between. The CDR3 contains 15 residues. This CDR3 is CASSPGVVYNSPLHF. DNA of the CDR3: TGTGCCAGCAGTCCAGGAGTGGTCTATAATTCACCCCTCCACTTT.

This clonotype was seen repeatedly, ten times or more. The J gene is TRBJ2-5, the V gene TRBV7-2; D unresolved. CDR3 length equals 11 residues. Trimming took off 0 bases at V and 4 bases at J, with 0 bases between the two ends. Per germline, CDR1 SGHTA and CDR2 FQGNSA. For the CDR3, the DNA is TGTGCCAGCAGCTTAGCAGAGACCCAGTACTTC. This gives the protein CASSLAETQYF.

This clonotype was seen repeatedly, ten times or more. The rearrangement joins TRBV6-1 to TRBJ2-7; the match to TRBD1 covers 10 bases. With 5 bases clipped from V and 3 bases from J, the junction kept 4 bases outside the gene matches. This CDR3 spans 14 amino acids. The germline V gene encodes CDR1 MNHNS and CDR2 SASEGT. CDR3 in DNA: TGTGCCAGCAGTCGGGACAGGGGCCTCTACGAGCAGTACGTC. This translates into CASSRDRGLYEQYV.

This clonotype has only a few counts. The rearrangement links TRBV19 to TRBJ2-3; unclear D gene. Between the trimmed V and J ends, which lost 6 bases and 2 bases, there was a span of 12 bases. Per germline, CDR1 LNHDA and CDR2 SQIVND (reference sequence). This CDR3 has 14 amino acids. CDR3 region: CASSLQEITDTQYF. The DNA of the CDR3 is TGTGCCAGTAGCCTCCAGGAGATCACAGATACGCAGTATTTT.

This rearrangement joins TRBV19 to TRBJ2-7, with 11 positions matching TRBD1. The CDR3 has 14 residues. The V gene end was trimmed by 6 bases and the J gene end by 3 bases; junction bases not matched to a gene: 4. In germline, CDR1 is LNHDA, CDR2 SQIVND (reference sequence). The CDR3 protein is CASRTGTGGYEQYF. As DNA, the CDR3 is TGTGCCAGTAGGACCGGGACAGGGGGCTACGAGCAGTACTTC.